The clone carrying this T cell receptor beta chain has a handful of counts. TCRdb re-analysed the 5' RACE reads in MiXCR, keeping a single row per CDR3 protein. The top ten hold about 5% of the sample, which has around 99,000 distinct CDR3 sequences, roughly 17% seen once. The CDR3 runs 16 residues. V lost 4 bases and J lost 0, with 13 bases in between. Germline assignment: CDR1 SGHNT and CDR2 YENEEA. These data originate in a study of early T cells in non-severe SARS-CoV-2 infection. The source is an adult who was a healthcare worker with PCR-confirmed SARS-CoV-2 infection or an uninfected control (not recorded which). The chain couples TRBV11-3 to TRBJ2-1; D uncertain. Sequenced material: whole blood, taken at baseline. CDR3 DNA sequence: TGTGCCAGCAGCTCAAGAGTTAACAGCTCCTACAATGAGCAGTTCTTC. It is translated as CASSSRVNSSYNEQFF.